This T cell receptor beta chain was captured by sequencing in a study of blood T cell repertoires in COVID-19 (dated by TCRdb to 2020 to 2022). Context from the whole study: Collaborator samples came from the United States, Italy and Spain and covered acute and convalescent phases of COVID-19. The prospective study material was composed of cDNA or gDNA derived from T cells, B-cell-depleted T cells, or PBMCs. Subjects who had been exposed to COVID-19, were actively infected with it, or had recovered from it provided the deeply sampled blood TCRbeta repertoires that made up the dataset. The repertoires were released in a freely available public database intended as a resource for research on the immune response to SARS-CoV-2. Samples came from the ongoing ImmuneRACE study (first 160 participants) plus 1,254 subjects from 6 global collaborators. Sample metadata almost always included a de-identified subject ID, COVID-19 status, age in years and sex. Where available, HLA class I and class II types were obtained from metadata supplied by the sample provider rather than from assay-based typing. Study-wide conclusions, independent of this receptor: The quantity of clinical and demographic metadata differed by source and by participant and was supplied without curation.

Whole blood was collected in K2EDTA tubes by collaborating institutions according to the institutions' own protocols. For TCRbeta analysis, collaborators shipped samples in one of three forms: frozen whole blood, isolated PBMCs, or DNA extracted from either of those sample types. The immunoSEQ Assay, a bias-controlled multiplex PCR, was used to amplify TCRbeta CDR3 regions from genomic DNA. From the authors' description of their analysis: Within the assay, amplification of reference gene primers was used to estimate how many nucleated cells each sample contained. To quantify the absolute abundance of each unique TCRbeta CDR3 rearrangement, sequence reads were collapsed and filtered. For each sample, productive Simpson clonality was calculated as the square root of Simpson's diversity index over productive rearrangements. Drawn from immuneACCESS, this table holds only the in-frame rearrangements with V and J called that TCRdb kept. Clones are partly lost; checked studies trace under half to an unresolved V gene and leave the rest unexplained. The V and J calls and clone size were taken over from that table, and D and trimming were inferred from the DNA. The sample yields around 190,000 clones; roughly 86% were counted once. Together, the top ten hold around 1.6% of the sample.

This clone has only one observation. This receptor's antigen is unknown. The sample holds no much larger clone one base away, and base qualities are not on file. The CDR3 has 16 amino acids, counting the end cysteine and phenylalanine. Only the CDR3 part of the read is kept: 48 bases, read in frame from the first base. Unmatched junction bases come to 8, with V trimmed by 5 bases and J by 4 bases. The germline V gene gives CDR1 as SGHTA and CDR2 as FQGNSA. Specimen: peripheral blood. The TCR comes from a man between 18 and 29 years old with active or convalescent COVID-19. The chain is assembled from TRBV7-2 and TRBJ2-1; 10 bases in the junction line up with TRBD2. The CDR3 reads as follows: CASSLYLAGAYNEQFF. The DNA reads as follows: TGTGCCAGCAGCCTCTATCTAGCGGGAGCGTACAATGAGCAGTTCTTC.